These 9 T cell receptor beta chains were sequenced from one sample in a study of CD8+CD57+ T cells in acquired aplastic anemia. Genomic DNA, the template, was used for profiling of the TCR beta VDJ and CDR3. TCRdb re-called the reads with MiXCR, one entry per CDR3 protein. The sample shows hundreds of thousands of distinct CDR3 sequences, around a third of them seen only once. Whoever was chosen for sequencing had shown CD8+CD57+ cell expansion by flow cytometry. The sample consisted of sorted CD4+, CD8+, or CD8+CD57+ T cells (not recorded which) from PBMCs. These receptors were collected from a human donor with aplastic anemia.

This clonotype was counted only a few times. A read error may produce the germline difference seen at one junction end. The V call is TRBV7-6, the J call TRBJ2-1; 9 bases fit TRBD2. Germline CDR1 SGHVS, CDR2 FNYEAQ. CDR3 length: 17 amino acids. CDR3 region: CASSPLRGLAPVHEQFF. In nucleotides, the CDR3 is TGTGCTAGCAGCCCACTCCGAGGACTAGCGCCTGTCCATGAGCAGTTCTTC.

This clonotype has a handful of counts. The chain has TRBV11-2 and TRBJ1-1; D remains ambiguous. V was cut by 5 bases and J by 1 base, with 17 bases left in between. The germline V gene encodes CDR1 SGHAT and CDR2 FQNNGV. There are 16 residues in the CDR3. The CDR3 DNA reads as TGTGCCAGCAGCAAAGAACCGCCCGGGAGGAACACTGAAGCTTTCTTT. It is translated as CASSKEPPGRNTEAFF.

This clonotype was picked up a small number of times. The CDR3 loop is CAWRSGLQQPQHF. The DNA of the CDR3 is TGTGCCTGGAGATCAGGGTTACAACAGCCCCAGCATTTT. The chain is built from TRBV30 and TRBJ1-5, with a tentative D call TRBD1 (5 bases). Germline assignment: CDR1 GTSNPN and CDR2 SVGIG (reference sequence). CDR3 length equals 13 residues. Trimming stripped 3 bases from V and 7 bases from J, with 13 bases between.

This clonotype was observed many times. The V gene is TRBV7-3, the J gene TRBJ2-5; TRBD2 agrees at 8 bases. The ends lost 4 bases at V and 4 bases at J; junction bases unmatched: 8. CDR3 length: 15 amino acids. From germline, CDR1 is SGHTA and CDR2 FQGTGA. The CDR3 here is CASSSLGLAGETQYF. The CDR3, as DNA: TGTGCCAGCAGCTCCTTGGGCCTAGCGGGAGAGACCCAGTACTTC.

With respect to this clonotype: This clone may be a read error of a much larger clone one base away. The chain links TRBV25-1 to TRBJ2-2, with D possibly being TRBD1 or TRBD2 (6 bases each). The CDR3 runs to 12 residues. CDR1 and CDR2 from the germline V gene are MGHDK and SYGVNS. The CDR3 protein is CASSRGTGGLFF. The CDR3 DNA is TGTGCCAGCAGTAGGGGGACCGGGGGGCTGTTTTTT. Full variable domain (missing parts from reference TRBV25-1 and TRBJ2-2): EADIYQTPRYLVIGTGKKITLECSQTMGHDKMYWYQQDPGMELHLIHYSYGVNSTEKGDLSSESTVSRIRTEHFPLTLESARPSHTSQYLCASSRGTGGLFFGEGSRLTVL.

This clonotype has at least ten counts. J is TRBJ1-5 and V is TRBV20-1, with D perhaps matching TRBD1 (6 bases). Germline CDR1 is DFQATT and CDR2 is SNEGSKA (reference sequence). V shed 2 bases and J shed 5 bases, with 16 bases lying between them. The CDR3 has 15 residues. The CDR3 DNA reads as TGCAGTGCTAGACTCTCCTGGGGGCACGATCAGCCCCAGCATTTT. The encoded protein is CSARLSWGHDQPQHF.

There are many counts of this clonotype. The chain combines TRBV7-2 with TRBJ1-1; D is perhaps TRBD1 (6 bases). V shed 1 base and J shed 1 base, with 10 bases lying between them. In germline, CDR1 is SGHTA, CDR2 FQGNSA. The CDR3 is 15 residues long. The CDR3 loop is CASSLDYRENTEAFF. DNA for the CDR3: TGTGCCAGCAGCTTAGACTACAGGGAGAACACTGAAGCTTTCTTT.

This clonotype was seen ten or more times. V usage is TRBV20-1 and J usage is TRBJ2-5; 8 bases are a match to TRBD1. CDR1 DFQATT and CDR2 SNEGSKA come from the germline V gene (reference sequence). The trim removed 2 bases at V and 5 bases at J, leaving 7 bases unmatched. The CDR3 has 14 residues. CDR3 loop: CSARQSGGLETQYF. CDR3 sequence (DNA): TGCAGTGCTAGACAGTCAGGGGGCTTGGAGACCCAGTACTTC.

This clonotype was seen more than once but under ten times. The chain links TRBV2 to TRBJ2-3, with 9 bases lining up with TRBD2. Germline CDR1 reads SNHLY; CDR2 reads FYNNEI. CDR3 length: 16 amino acids. V lost 3 bases to trimming and J lost 1 base; unmatched junction nucleotides: 5. In nucleotides, the CDR3 is TGTGCCAGCAGTGACTTACTAGCGGGCCGCACAGATACGCAGTATTTT. It is translated as CASSDLLAGRTDTQYF.